Described below is a single T cell receptor (beta chain) sequence and its context. Antigen unknown. The entry originates in a study of T cell responses to AZD1222 COVID-19 vaccine. The repertoire was sequenced with immunoSEQ multiplex PCR; TCRdb's copy has only in-frame clones and lacks some. Here the sample spans 95,000 to 150,000 clones, about nine tenths being singletons. The length of the CDR3 is 15 residues. The germline V gene encodes CDR1 SGHDN and CDR2 FVKESK. V was clipped by 1 base and J by 5 bases, with 12 bases between them. Findings and limits, study-wide: At baseline, seropositivity was found in only a handful of AZD1222 recipients. Rises in breadth and depth of Spike-specific TCRs came after two AZD1222 doses. Possibly, clonal diversity was underestimated; donors were largely white British and included more females.

V usage is TRBV14 and J usage is TRBJ1-3; D unresolved. The sequence was collected from an adult in good health. The starting material was peripheral blood, obtained on day 0 of AZD1222 vaccination. The CDR3 DNA reads as TGTGCCAGCAGCCAAGGGGTAGCAACACGAAACACCATATATTTT. Its translation is CASSQGVATRNTIYF.